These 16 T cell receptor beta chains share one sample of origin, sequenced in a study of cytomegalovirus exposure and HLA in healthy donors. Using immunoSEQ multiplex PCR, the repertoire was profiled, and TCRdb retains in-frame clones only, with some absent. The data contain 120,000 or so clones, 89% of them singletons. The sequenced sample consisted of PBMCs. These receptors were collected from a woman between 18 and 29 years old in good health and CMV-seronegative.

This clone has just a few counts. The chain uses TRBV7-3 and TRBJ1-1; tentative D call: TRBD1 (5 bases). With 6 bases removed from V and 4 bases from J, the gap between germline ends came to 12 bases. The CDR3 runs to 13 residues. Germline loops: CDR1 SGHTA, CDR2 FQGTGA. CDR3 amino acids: CASSSRGGTEAFF. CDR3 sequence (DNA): TGTGCCAGCAGTTCCCGGGGGGGCACTGAAGCTTTCTTT.

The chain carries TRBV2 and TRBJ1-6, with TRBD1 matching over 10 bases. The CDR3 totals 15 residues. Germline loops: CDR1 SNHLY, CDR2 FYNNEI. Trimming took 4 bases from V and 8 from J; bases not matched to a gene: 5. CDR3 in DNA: TGTGCCAGCAGTGTTAGGACAGGGGGATATTCACCCCTCCACTTT. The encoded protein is CASSVRTGGYSPLHF.

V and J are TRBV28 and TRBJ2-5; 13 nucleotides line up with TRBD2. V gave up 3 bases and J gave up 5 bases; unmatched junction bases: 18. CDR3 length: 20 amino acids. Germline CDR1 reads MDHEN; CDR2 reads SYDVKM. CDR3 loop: CASSFSPGLAGESFGETQYF. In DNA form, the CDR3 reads TGTGCCAGCAGTTTTTCCCCTGGACTAGCGGGAGAGAGTTTCGGGGAGACCCAGTACTTC.

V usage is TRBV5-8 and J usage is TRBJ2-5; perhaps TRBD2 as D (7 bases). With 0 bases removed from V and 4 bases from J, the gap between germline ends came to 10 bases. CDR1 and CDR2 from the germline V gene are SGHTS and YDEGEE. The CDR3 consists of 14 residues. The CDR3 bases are TGTGCCAGCAGCTTGGAAGGGGGGGCAGAGACCCAGTACTTC. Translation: CASSLEGGAETQYF.

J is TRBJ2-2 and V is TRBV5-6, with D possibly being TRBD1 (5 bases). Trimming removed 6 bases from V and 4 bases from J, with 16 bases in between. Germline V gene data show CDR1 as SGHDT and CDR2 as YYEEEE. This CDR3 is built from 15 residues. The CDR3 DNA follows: TGTGCCAGCACCCTTCGAGACAGAGGCACCGGGGAGCTGTTTTTT. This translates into CASTLRDRGTGELFF.

CDR3: CASSWTSPGNEQFF. The CDR3 nucleotides read TGTGCCAGCAGTTGGACTAGCCCAGGCAATGAGCAGTTCTTC. This chain links TRBV27 with TRBJ2-1, with 8 bases fitting TRBD2. The V segment lost 4 bases and the J segment 6 bases; nucleotides outside the gene matches: 5. Germline assignment: CDR1 MNHEY and CDR2 SMNVEV (reference sequence). CDR3 size: 14 residues.

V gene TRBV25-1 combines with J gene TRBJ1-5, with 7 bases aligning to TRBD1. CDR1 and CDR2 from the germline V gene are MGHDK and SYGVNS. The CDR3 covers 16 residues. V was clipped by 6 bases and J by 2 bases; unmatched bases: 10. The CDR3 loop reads CASSPRGRGGNQPQHF. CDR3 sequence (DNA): TGTGCCAGCAGCCCAAGGGGCAGGGGGGGCAATCAGCCCCAGCATTTT.

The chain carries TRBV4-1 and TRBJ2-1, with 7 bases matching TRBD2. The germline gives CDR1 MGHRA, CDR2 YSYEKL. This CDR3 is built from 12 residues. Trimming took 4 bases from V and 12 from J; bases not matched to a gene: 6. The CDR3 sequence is CASSPPAGRQFF. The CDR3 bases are TGCGCCAGCAGCCCCCCAGCGGGACGGCAGTTCTTC.

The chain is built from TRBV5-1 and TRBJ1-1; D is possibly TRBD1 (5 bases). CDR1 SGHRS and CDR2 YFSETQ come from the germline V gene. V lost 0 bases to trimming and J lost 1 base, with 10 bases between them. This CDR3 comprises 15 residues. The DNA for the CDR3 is TGCGCCAGCAGCTTGGCCTCCGGGGGGAACACTGAAGCTTTCTTT. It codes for CASSLASGGNTEAFF.

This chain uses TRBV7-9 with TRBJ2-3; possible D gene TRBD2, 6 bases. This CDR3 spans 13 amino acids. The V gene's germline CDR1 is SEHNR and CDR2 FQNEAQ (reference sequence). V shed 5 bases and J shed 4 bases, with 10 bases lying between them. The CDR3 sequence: CASSSIAADTQYF. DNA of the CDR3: TGTGCCAGCAGCAGTATAGCGGCAGATACGCAGTATTTT.

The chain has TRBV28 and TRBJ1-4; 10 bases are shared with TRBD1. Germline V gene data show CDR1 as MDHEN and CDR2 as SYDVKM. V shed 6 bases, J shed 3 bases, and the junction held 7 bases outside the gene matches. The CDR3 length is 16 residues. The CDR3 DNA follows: TGTGCCAGCAGGAAACGGACAGGGGGAGCTAATGAAAAACTGTTTTTT. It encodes CASRKRTGGANEKLFF. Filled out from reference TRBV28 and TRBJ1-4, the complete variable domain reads DVKVTQSSRYLVKRTGEKVFLECVQDMDHENMFWYRQDPGLGLRLIYFSYDVKMKEKGDIPEGYSVSREKKERFSLILESASTNQTSMYLCASRKRTGGANEKLFFGSGTQLSVL.

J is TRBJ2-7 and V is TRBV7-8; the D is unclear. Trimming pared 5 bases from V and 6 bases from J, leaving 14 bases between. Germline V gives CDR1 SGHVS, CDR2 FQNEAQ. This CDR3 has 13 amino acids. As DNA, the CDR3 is TGTGCCAGCAGCAAGAGGTCGGTAGGCGAGCAGTACTTC. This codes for CASSKRSVGEQYF.

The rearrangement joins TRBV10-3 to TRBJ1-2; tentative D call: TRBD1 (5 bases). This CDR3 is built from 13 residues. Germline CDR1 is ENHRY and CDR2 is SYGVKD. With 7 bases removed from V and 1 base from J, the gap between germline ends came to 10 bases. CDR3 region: CAITGGDNYGYTF. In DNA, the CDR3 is TGTGCCATCACGGGGGGAGATAACTATGGCTACACCTTC.

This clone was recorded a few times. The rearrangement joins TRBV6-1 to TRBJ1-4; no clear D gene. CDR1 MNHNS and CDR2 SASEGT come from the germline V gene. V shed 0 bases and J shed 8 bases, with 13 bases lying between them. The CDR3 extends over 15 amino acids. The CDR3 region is CASSEAATLLEKLFF. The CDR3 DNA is TGTGCCAGCAGTGAAGCGGCCACGCTTCTGGAAAAACTGTTTTTT.

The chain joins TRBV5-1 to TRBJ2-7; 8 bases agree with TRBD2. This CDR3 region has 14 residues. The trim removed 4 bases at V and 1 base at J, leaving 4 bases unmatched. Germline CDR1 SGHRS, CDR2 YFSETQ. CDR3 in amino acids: CASSVTSGSYEQYF. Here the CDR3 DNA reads TGCGCCAGCAGCGTCACTAGCGGATCCTACGAGCAGTACTTC.

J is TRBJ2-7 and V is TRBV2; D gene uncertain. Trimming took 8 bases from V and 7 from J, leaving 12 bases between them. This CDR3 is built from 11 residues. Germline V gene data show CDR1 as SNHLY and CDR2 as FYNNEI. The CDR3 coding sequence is TGTGCCAGCCAAAGTGCGAGGGAGCAGTACTTC. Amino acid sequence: CASQSAREQYF.